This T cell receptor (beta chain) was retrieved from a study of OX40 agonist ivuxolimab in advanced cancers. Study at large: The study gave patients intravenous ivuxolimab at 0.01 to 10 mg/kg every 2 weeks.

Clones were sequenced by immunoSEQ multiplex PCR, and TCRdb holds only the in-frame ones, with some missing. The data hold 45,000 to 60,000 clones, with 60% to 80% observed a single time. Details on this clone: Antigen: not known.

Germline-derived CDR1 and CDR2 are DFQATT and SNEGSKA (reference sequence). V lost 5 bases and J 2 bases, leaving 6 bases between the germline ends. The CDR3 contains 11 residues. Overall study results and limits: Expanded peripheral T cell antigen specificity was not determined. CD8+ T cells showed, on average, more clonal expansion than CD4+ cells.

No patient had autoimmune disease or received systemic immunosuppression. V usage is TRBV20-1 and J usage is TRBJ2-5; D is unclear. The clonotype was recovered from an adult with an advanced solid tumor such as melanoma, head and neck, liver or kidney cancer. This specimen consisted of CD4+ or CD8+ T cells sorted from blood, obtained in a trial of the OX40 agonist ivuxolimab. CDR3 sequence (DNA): TGCAGTGCTCAACTACAAGAGACCCAGTACTTC. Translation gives CSAQLQETQYF.